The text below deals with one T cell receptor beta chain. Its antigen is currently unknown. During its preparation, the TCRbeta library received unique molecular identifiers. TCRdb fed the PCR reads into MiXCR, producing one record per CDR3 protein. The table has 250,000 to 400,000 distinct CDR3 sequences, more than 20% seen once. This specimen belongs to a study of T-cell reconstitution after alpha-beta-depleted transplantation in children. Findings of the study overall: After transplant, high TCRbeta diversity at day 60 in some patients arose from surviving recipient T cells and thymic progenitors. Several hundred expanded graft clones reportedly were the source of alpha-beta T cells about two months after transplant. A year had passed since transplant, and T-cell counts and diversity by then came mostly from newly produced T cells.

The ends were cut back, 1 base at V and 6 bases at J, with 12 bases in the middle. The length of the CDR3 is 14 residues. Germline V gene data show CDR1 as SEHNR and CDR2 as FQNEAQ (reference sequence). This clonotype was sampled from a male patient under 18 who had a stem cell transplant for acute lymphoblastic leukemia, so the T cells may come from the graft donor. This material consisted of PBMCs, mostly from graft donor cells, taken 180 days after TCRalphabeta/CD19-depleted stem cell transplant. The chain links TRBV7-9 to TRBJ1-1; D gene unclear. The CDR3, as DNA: TGTGCCAGCAGCTTAGGCCCACAAGGAGCTGAAGCTTTCTTT. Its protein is CASSLGPQGAEAFF.